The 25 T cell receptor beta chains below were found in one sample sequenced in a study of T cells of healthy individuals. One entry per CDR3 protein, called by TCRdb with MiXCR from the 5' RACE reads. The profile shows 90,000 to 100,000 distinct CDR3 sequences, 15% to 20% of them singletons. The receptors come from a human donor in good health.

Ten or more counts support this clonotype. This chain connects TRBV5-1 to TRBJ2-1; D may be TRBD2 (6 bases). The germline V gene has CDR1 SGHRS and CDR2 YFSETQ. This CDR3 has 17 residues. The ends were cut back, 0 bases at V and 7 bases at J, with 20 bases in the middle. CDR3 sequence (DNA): TGCGCCAGCAGCTTGGACCTTAGCGGTCCCAATCGAAATGAGCAGTTCTTC. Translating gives CASSLDLSGPNRNEQFF.

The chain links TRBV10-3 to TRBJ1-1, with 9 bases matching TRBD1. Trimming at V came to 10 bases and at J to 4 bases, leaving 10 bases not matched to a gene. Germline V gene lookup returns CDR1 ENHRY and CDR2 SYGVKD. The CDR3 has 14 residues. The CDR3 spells CATTTGQGTTEAFF. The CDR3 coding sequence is TGTGCCACCACTACGGGACAGGGAACCACTGAAGCTTTCTTT.

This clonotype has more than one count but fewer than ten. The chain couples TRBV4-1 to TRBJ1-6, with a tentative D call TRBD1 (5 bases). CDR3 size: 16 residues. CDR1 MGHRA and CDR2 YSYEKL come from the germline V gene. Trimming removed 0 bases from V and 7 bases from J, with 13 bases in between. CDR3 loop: CASSQETRVGNSPLHF. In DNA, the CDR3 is TGCGCCAGCAGCCAAGAAACCAGGGTCGGGAATTCACCCCTCCACTTT.

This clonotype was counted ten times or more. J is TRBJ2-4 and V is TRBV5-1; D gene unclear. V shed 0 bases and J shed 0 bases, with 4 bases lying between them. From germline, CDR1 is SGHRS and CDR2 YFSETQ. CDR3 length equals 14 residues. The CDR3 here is CASSLDLAKNIQYF. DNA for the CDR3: TGCGCCAGCAGCTTGGATCTAGCCAAAAACATTCAGTACTTC.

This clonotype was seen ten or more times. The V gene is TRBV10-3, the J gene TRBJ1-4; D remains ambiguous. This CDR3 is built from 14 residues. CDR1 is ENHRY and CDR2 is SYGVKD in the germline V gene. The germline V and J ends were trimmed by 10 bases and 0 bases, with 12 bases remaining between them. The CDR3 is CATTDVTTNEKLFF. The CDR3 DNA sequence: TGTGCCACCACCGACGTTACAACTAATGAAAAACTGTTTTTT.

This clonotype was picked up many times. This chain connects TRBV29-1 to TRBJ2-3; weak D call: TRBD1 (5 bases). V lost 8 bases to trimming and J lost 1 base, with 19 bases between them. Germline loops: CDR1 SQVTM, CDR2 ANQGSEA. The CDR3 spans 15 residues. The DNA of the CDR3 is TGCAGCCTCATGGGGCCAGGGTGGGGCACAGATACGCAGTATTTT. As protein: CSLMGPGWGTDTQYF.

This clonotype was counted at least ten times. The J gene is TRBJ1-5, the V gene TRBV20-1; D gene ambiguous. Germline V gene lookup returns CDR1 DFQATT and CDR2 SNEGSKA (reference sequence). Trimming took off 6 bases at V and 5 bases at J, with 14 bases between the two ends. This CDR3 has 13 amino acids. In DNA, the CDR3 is TGCAGTGCCGCGCTCTACCTTGATCAGCCCCAGCATTTT. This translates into CSAALYLDQPQHF.

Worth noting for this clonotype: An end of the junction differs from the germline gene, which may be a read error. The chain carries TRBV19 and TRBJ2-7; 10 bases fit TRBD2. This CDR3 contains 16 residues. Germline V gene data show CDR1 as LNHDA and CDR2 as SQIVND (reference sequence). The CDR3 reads CASSIDGAGGRYERYF. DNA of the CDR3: TGTGCCAGTAGTATAGATGGAGCGGGAGGGCGGTACGAGCGGTACTTC.

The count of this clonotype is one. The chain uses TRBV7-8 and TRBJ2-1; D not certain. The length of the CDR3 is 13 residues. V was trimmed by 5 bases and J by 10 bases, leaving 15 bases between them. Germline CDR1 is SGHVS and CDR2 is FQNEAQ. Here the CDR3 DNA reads TGTGCCAGCAGCCAAAGCGTGACGAGCGAGCAGTTCTTC. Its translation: CASSQSVTSEQFF.

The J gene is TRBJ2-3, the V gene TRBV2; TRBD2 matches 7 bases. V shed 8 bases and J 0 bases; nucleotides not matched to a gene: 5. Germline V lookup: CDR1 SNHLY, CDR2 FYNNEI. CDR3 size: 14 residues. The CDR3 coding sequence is TGTGCCAGCCCCTTAGCGGGTAGCACAGATACGCAGTATTTT. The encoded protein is CASPLAGSTDTQYF.

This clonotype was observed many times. The CDR3 is CASSLYTDTQYF. The CDR3 bases are TGTGCCAGCAGCTTGTATACAGATACGCAGTATTTT. This sequence joins TRBV3-1 and TRBJ2-3; D gene ambiguous. Germline V lookup: CDR1 LGHDT, CDR2 YNNKEL (reference sequence). V was cut by 5 bases and J by 3 bases, with 6 bases left in between. The CDR3 contains 12 residues.

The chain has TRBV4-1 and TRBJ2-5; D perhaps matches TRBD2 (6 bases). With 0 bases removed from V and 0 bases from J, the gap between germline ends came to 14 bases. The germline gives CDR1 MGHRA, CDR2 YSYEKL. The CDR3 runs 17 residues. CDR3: CASSQDRNSGNQETQYF. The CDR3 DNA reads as TGCGCCAGCAGCCAAGATCGGAATAGCGGAAACCAAGAGACCCAGTACTTC.

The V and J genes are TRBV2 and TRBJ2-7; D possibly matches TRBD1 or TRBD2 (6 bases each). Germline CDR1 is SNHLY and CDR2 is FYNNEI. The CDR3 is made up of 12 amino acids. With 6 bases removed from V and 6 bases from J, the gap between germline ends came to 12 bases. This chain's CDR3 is CASRTEGGEQYF. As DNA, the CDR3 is TGTGCCAGCAGGACCGAGGGGGGCGAGCAGTACTTC.

The CDR3, as DNA: TGCAGTGCTAGAGATGGGACGGCTAACTATGGCTACACCTTC. Translated, it gives CSARDGTANYGYTF. The chain uses TRBV20-1 and TRBJ1-2; a possible D gene is TRBD1 (5 bases). Per the germline V gene, CDR1 is DFQATT and CDR2 is SNEGSKA (reference sequence). CDR3 size: 14 residues. The V end was cut by 0 bases, the J end by 0 bases, with 8 bases between.

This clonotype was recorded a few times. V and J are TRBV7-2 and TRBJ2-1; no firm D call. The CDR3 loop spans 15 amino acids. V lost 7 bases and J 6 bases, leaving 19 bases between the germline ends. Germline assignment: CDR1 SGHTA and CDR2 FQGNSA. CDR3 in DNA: TGTGCCAGCACCAAATCCTGGCAGTCTGGCAATGAGCAGTTCTTC. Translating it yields CASTKSWQSGNEQFF.

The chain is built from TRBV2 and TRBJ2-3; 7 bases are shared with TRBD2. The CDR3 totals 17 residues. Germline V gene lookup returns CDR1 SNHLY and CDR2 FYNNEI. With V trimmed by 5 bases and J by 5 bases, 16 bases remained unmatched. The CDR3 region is CASSTPRNAGVRDTQYF. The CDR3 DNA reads TGTGCCAGCAGTACCCCACGAAACGCGGGAGTTCGAGATACGCAGTATTTT.

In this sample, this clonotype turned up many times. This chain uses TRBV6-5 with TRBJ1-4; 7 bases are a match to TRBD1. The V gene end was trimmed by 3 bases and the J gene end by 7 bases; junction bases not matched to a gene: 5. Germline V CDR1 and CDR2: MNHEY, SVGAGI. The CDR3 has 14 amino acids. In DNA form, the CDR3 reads TGTGCCAGCAGTTATGGCAGGGGGTCTGAAAAACTGTTTTTT. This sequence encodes CASSYGRGSEKLFF.

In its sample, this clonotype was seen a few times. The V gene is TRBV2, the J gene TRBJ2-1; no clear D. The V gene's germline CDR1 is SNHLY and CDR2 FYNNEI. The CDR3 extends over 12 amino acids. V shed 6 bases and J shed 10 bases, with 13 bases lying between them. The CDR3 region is CASSVKYVEQFF. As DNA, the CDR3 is TGTGCCAGCAGCGTTAAATACGTGGAGCAGTTCTTC.

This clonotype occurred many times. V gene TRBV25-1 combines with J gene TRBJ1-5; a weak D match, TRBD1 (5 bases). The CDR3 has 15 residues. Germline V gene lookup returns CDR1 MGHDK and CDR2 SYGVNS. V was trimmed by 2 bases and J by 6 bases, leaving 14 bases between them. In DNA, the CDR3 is TGTGCCAGCAGTGAAGGGCAGGGTGGTGGTCAGCCCCAGCATTTT. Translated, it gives CASSEGQGGGQPQHF.

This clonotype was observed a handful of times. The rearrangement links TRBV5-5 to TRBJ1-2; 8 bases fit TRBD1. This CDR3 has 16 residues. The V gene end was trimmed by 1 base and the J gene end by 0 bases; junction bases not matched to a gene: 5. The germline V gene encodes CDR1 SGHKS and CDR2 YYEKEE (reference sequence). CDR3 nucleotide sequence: TGTGCCAGCAGCTTGAATCAGGGGGCAGCTAACTATGGCTACACCTTC. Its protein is CASSLNQGAANYGYTF.

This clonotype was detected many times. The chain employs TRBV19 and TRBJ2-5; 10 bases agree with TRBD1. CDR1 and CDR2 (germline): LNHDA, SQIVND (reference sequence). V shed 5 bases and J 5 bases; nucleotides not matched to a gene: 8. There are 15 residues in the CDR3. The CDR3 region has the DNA TGTGCCAGTAGTCCGGGACAGGGGAGGATGGAGACCCAGTACTTC. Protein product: CASSPGQGRMETQYF.

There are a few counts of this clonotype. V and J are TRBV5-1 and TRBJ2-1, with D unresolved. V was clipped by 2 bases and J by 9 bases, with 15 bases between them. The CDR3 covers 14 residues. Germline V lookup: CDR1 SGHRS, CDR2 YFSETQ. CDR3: CASSLSQGHGEQFF. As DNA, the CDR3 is TGCGCCAGCAGCTTAAGCCAAGGGCACGGTGAGCAGTTCTTC.

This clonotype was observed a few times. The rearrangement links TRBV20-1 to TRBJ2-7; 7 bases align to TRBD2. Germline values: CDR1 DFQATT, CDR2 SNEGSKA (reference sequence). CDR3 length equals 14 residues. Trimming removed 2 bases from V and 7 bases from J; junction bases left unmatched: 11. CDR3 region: CSARWGEGPREQYF. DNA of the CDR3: TGCAGTGCTAGATGGGGGGAGGGCCCTCGGGAGCAGTACTTC.

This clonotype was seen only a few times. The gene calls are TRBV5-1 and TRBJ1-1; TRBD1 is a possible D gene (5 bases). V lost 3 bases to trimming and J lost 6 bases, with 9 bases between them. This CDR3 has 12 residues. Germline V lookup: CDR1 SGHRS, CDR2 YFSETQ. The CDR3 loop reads CASSWGEAEAFF. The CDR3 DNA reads TGCGCCAGCAGCTGGGGGGAGGCTGAAGCTTTCTTT.

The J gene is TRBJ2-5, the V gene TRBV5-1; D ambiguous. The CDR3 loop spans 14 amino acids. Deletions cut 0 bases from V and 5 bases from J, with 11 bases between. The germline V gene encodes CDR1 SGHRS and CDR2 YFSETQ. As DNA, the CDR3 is TGCGCCAGCAGCTTGGGGCAATTACCGGAGACCCAGTACTTC. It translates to CASSLGQLPETQYF.